One sample yielded the 30 T cell receptor beta chains listed below, sequenced in a study of beta chain features in type 1 diabetes. Sequenced material consisted of expressed TCRB transcripts (all of the isolated RNA was reverse transcribed). Data came from immunoSEQ multiplex PCR; TCRdb stores just in-frame clones and leaves some out. The sample gives approximately 150,000 clones, approximately 9.8% of which show up once; 0.55% to 0.65% is in the top ten. The sequencing input was central memory CD4+ T cells from blood. The origin of the receptors is a woman between 35 and 50 years old in good health.

The table lists this clone with a few counts. The gene calls are TRBV5-6 and TRBJ2-5; no clear D. The V end lost 1 base, the J end lost 4 bases, and 8 bases lay between the germline ends. The CDR3 is 13 amino acids. In germline, CDR1 is SGHDT, CDR2 YYEEEE. The CDR3 spells CASSLSRGETQYF. DNA for the CDR3: TGTGCCAGCAGCTTGAGCCGCGGAGAGACCCAGTACTTC.

V is TRBV23-1 and J is TRBJ1-2, with D unclear. TRBV23-1 is marked as an open reading frame, function uncertain. The CDR3 has 13 amino acids. Trimming removed 4 bases from V and 2 bases from J, with 8 bases in between. The CDR3 coding sequence is TGCGCCAGCAGTCGGTATCTAAACTATGGCTACACCTTC. Protein sequence: CASSRYLNYGYTF.

There are a few counts of this clone. The chain has TRBV6-1 and TRBJ1-5; D not resolved. The CDR3 runs 13 residues. Between the trimmed V and J ends, which lost 8 bases and 4 bases, there was a span of 12 bases. Looked up from germline, CDR1 is MNHNS and CDR2 is SASEGT. In DNA form, the CDR3 reads TGTGCCAGCCTTCTTGCGGCAAATCAGCCCCAGCATTTT. Protein sequence: CASLLAANQPQHF.

The rearrangement links TRBV6-4 to TRBJ1-1; 7 positions match TRBD1. The CDR3 has 14 amino acids. The germline V gene encodes CDR1 MRHNA and CDR2 SNTAGT. J lost 4 bases, V lost 4 bases, and 6 bases had no gene match. The CDR3 nucleotides are TGTGCCAGCAGTGCCACAGGGGTTGGCACTGAAGCTTTCTTT. Protein sequence: CASSATGVGTEAFF.

Regarding this clone: Other DNA sequences of this sample code for an identical CDR3. V is TRBV11-2 and J is TRBJ2-1, with TRBD2 identical over 10 bases. CDR3 length: 16 amino acids. Per the germline V gene, CDR1 is SGHAT and CDR2 is FQNNGV. The trim removed 3 bases at V and 3 bases at J, leaving 5 bases unmatched. The CDR3 DNA is TGTGCCAGCAGCTTCCGGCTAGCGGGGGTCTACAATGAGCAGTTCTTC. Translation gives CASSFRLAGVYNEQFF.

This clone was observed a single time. This chain's CDR3 is CASGTRVREQYF. Written as DNA, the CDR3 is TGTGCCAGCGGAACCAGGGTCCGGGAGCAGTACTTC. The chain uses TRBV28 and TRBJ2-7, with D perhaps matching TRBD1 (5 bases). Germline V gene sequence: CDR1 MDHEN, CDR2 SYDVKM. The CDR3 loop spans 12 amino acids. V shed 8 bases and J shed 7 bases, with 15 bases lying between them.

This clone came up a few times. The rearrangement uses TRBV5-6 and TRBJ2-7; D unresolved. V was shortened by 4 bases and J by 1 base, with 6 bases between the two germline ends. Germline values: CDR1 SGHDT, CDR2 YYEEEE. The CDR3 contains 12 residues. CDR3 residues: CASSIRSYEQYF. In nucleotides, the CDR3 is TGTGCCAGCAGCATCCGGTCCTACGAGCAGTACTTC.

The table lists this clone with a few counts. The chain joins TRBV21-1 to TRBJ1-3; the DNA was not used to check the table's D call, TRBD1. TRBV21-1 is described as a pseudogene. This CDR3 is built from 21 residues. In nucleotides, the CDR3 is TGTGCCAGCAGCAAAGCGAGGGTGACAGGCTCCCCACACCACTCTGGAAACACCATATATTTT. Its translation is CASSKARVTGSPHHSGNTIYF.

This clone has a count of ten or more. The V and J genes are TRBV18 and TRBJ2-7, with a weak D call TRBD2 (6 bases). CDR3 length equals 13 residues. CDR1 is KGHSH, CDR2 LQKENI, per germline. V was cut by 6 bases and J by 4 bases, with 13 bases left in between. The CDR3 sequence: CASSSGRSYEQYF. The CDR3 DNA follows: TGTGCCAGCTCGTCCGGGAGATCGTACGAGCAGTACTTC. Full variable domain (rest looked up from reference TRBV18 and TRBJ2-7): NAGVMQNPRHLVRRRGQEARLRCSPMKGHSHVYWYRQLPEEGLKFMVYLQKENIIDESGMPKERFSAEFPKEGPSILRIQQVVRGDSAAYFCASSSGRSYEQYFGPGTRLTVT.

In its sample, this clone was seen a few times. The rearrangement joins TRBV4-2 to TRBJ1-5, with D uncertain. The CDR3 loop spans 14 amino acids. V gave up 3 bases and J gave up 7 bases, with 13 bases separating them. Germline CDR1 and CDR2: LGHNA and YNFKEQ. The CDR3 is CASSQIGLWQPQHF. The CDR3 nucleotides are TGTGCCAGCAGCCAGATTGGGCTTTGGCAGCCCCAGCATTTT.

The gene calls are TRBV5-8 and TRBJ2-5, with 7 bases identical to TRBD2. The CDR3 sequence is 16 residues long. Germline V gene data show CDR1 as SGHTS and CDR2 as YDEGEE. After removal of 4 bases from V and 3 bases from J, the junction contained 12 bases not matched to a gene. Here the CDR3 reads CASSPGLSSGEETQYF. The CDR3 DNA reads as TGTGCCAGCAGCCCGGGACTTTCGAGCGGGGAAGAGACCCAGTACTTC.

This clone was detected only a few times. The V gene is TRBV9, the J gene TRBJ1-6; tentatively, D is TRBD1 (5 bases). The CDR3 is 14 amino acids. From germline, CDR1 is SGDLS and CDR2 YYNGEE. V lost 0 bases and J lost 7, with 8 bases in between. The CDR3 DNA reads TGTGCCAGCAGCGTAGTGGGGGGAAATTCACCCCTCCACTTT. Translated, it gives CASSVVGGNSPLHF.

This clone has a count of ten or more. The chain recombines TRBV7-9 with TRBJ2-1; D is possibly TRBD2 (5 bases). Deletions cut 5 bases from V and 7 bases from J, with 18 bases between. The CDR3 runs to 15 residues. CDR1 and CDR2 from the germline V gene are SEHNR and FQNEAQ (reference sequence). CDR3 coding DNA: TGTGCCAGCAGCCCACCGGGAAACTCACTAAATGAGCAGTTCTTC. This encodes CASSPPGNSLNEQFF.

This clone was counted a few times. The V gene is TRBV6-1, the J gene TRBJ1-3; TRBD1 matches at 8 bases. Trimming at V came to 5 bases and at J to 4 bases, leaving 7 bases not matched to a gene. The germline V gene has CDR1 MNHNS and CDR2 SASEGT. The CDR3 covers 15 residues. The CDR3, as DNA: TGTGCCAGCAGTCGACGGACAGGGCCGGGAAACACCATATATTTT. Residues: CASSRRTGPGNTIYF.

This clone was counted between two and nine times. The gene calls are TRBV5-4 and TRBJ1-2; D uncertain. Deletions cut 5 bases from V and 5 bases from J, with 19 bases between. The germline V gene has CDR1 SGHNT and CDR2 YYREEE (reference sequence). The CDR3 spans 15 residues. CDR3 coding DNA: TGTGCCAGCAGGGTGGGTGTCGGAGATTCTTATGGCTACACCTTC. Translated: CASRVGVGDSYGYTF.

The rearrangement links TRBV2 to TRBJ1-1; TRBD1 might be the D (5 bases). Germline V gives CDR1 SNHLY, CDR2 FYNNEI. V dropped 6 bases and J dropped 1 base, with 9 bases sitting between them. The CDR3 has 13 amino acids. The CDR3 DNA sequence: TGTGCCAGCAGCAACAGGAAGAACACTGAAGCTTTCTTT. Its protein product is CASSNRKNTEAFF.

This clone was seen more than once but under ten times. V usage is TRBV7-9 and J usage is TRBJ2-7; possibly TRBD2 for D (5 bases). The V end was cut by 8 bases, the J end by 0 bases, with 14 bases between. The CDR3 is 14 residues long. Per the germline V gene, CDR1 is SEHNR and CDR2 is FQNEAQ (reference sequence). CDR3 nucleotide sequence: TGTGCCAGCGACGGGGTTTCTAGCTCCTACGAGCAGTACTTC. Translating it yields CASDGVSSSYEQYF.

This clone was seen only a few times. This chain uses TRBV7-9 with TRBJ1-2; D unresolved. V gave up 6 bases and J gave up 8 bases, with 13 bases separating them. This CDR3 contains 12 residues. In germline, CDR1 is SEHNR, CDR2 FQNEAQ (reference sequence). CDR3 sequence reads: CASSNTGEGYTF. CDR3 nucleotides: TGTGCCAGCAGTAACACCGGGGAGGGCTACACCTTC.

The chain links TRBV2 to TRBJ1-4, with D perhaps matching TRBD1 (6 bases). CDR3 size: 13 residues. V was pared by 10 bases and J by 0 bases, with 9 bases between. Germline V CDR1 and CDR2: SNHLY, FYNNEI. CDR3: CANHRATNEKLFF. The CDR3 DNA reads as TGTGCCAACCACAGGGCAACTAATGAAAAACTGTTTTTT.

This clone was found a few times. The rearrangement uses TRBV7-2 and TRBJ1-2, with D uncertain. Germline V gene data show CDR1 as SGHTA and CDR2 as FQGNSA. The CDR3 runs 13 residues. Trimming removed 11 bases at V and 5 bases at J, with 18 bases between. The DNA for the CDR3 is TGTGCCCTTTTGGCGGGAACTGCATATGGCTACACCTTC. The encoded protein is CALLAGTAYGYTF.

V usage is TRBV6-5 and J usage is TRBJ1-5; TRBD1 aligns across 8 bases. V trimming: 6 bases; J trimming: 0 bases; junction bases outside the gene matches: 4. The germline CDR1 and CDR2 sequences are MNHEY and SVGAGI. The CDR3 contains 15 residues. DNA for the CDR3: TGTGCCAGCAGGCCACAGGGGGTTAGCAATCAGCCCCAGCATTTT. Translated: CASRPQGVSNQPQHF.

This clone was counted only a few times. The chain carries TRBV21-1 and TRBJ2-7; TRBD1, the D gene given by the table, was not confirmed from the DNA. TRBV21-1 is a pseudogene. The CDR3 is 14 residues long. CDR3: CASRRQGPDNEQYF. Written as DNA, the CDR3 is TGTGCCAGCAGGAGACAGGGACCGGATAACGAGCAGTACTTC.

This clone came up many times. This chain uses TRBV29-1 with TRBJ1-1; TRBD1 agrees at 12 bases. Trimming took 4 bases from V and 0 from J; bases not matched to a gene: 6. This CDR3 is 16 amino acids long. Germline values: CDR1 SQVTM, CDR2 ANQGSEA. The CDR3 spells CSVVGGTGGLNTEAFF. DNA for the CDR3: TGCAGCGTTGTGGGGGGGACAGGGGGCCTGAACACTGAAGCTTTCTTT.

This clone appeared many times. The CDR3, as DNA: TGTGCCAGCACCAGAGGTGGAGGGATGGATACGCAGTATTTT. Its translation is CASTRGGGMDTQYF. V usage is TRBV7-9 and J usage is TRBJ2-3; D possibly corresponds to TRBD2 (6 bases). The length of the CDR3 is 14 residues. Germline CDR1 SEHNR, CDR2 FQNEAQ (reference sequence). The V end was cut by 7 bases, the J end by 6 bases, with 17 bases between.

This clone was picked up a small number of times. The gene calls are TRBV2 and TRBJ2-2; D is perhaps TRBD2 (5 bases). Deletions cut 7 bases from V and 1 base from J, with 10 bases between. This CDR3 contains 14 residues. Germline V gene data show CDR1 as SNHLY and CDR2 as FYNNEI. The CDR3 here is CASKRVGNTGELFF. The CDR3 DNA is TGTGCCAGCAAGAGGGTCGGGAACACCGGGGAGCTGTTTTTT.

This chain uses TRBV19 with TRBJ1-4; perhaps TRBD1 as D (5 bases). The CDR3 loop spans 14 amino acids. With 2 bases removed from V and 8 bases from J, the gap between germline ends came to 12 bases. CDR1 and CDR2 (germline): LNHDA, SQIVND (reference sequence). The CDR3 region is CASSITGHGEKLFF. The CDR3 DNA reads as TGTGCCAGTAGTATAACAGGACACGGAGAAAAACTGTTTTTT. The whole variable domain, filled in from reference TRBV19 and TRBJ1-4, reads DGGITQSPKYLFRKEGQNVTLSCEQNLNHDAMYWYRQDPGQGLRLIYYSQIVNDFQKGDIAEGYSVSREKKESFPLTVTSAQKNPTAFYLCASSITGHGEKLFFGSGTQLSVL.

This rearrangement joins TRBV5-1 to TRBJ2-2; no clear D. Trimming stripped 6 bases from V and 6 bases from J, with 15 bases between. This CDR3 has 14 amino acids. Germline V lookup: CDR1 SGHRS, CDR2 YFSETQ. The CDR3 DNA reads TGCGCCAGCACCCTGGCCCGGGTGTCCGGGGAGCTGTTTTTT. Translating it yields CASTLARVSGELFF.

The chain links TRBV5-4 to TRBJ1-2; a possible D gene is TRBD1 (5 bases). Germline-derived CDR1 and CDR2 are SGHNT and YYREEE (reference sequence). V was pared by 4 bases and J by 5 bases, with 21 bases between. This CDR3 has 16 amino acids. Here the CDR3 reads CASSDPDTARFYGYTF. The CDR3 DNA sequence: TGTGCCAGCAGCGACCCGGACACCGCGAGGTTTTATGGCTACACCTTC.

The V gene is TRBV5-6, the J gene TRBJ2-1; 9 nucleotides match TRBD1. The CDR3 spans 15 residues. Germline lookup yields CDR1 SGHDT and CDR2 YYEEEE. After removal of 0 bases from V and 9 bases from J, the junction contained 7 bases not matched to a gene. Here the CDR3 reads CASSLDRGRLGEQFF. DNA for the CDR3: TGTGCCAGCAGCTTGGACAGGGGGCGTCTAGGTGAGCAGTTCTTC. Complete variable domain (other parts from reference TRBV5-6 and TRBJ2-1): DAGVTQSPTHLIKTRGQQVTLRCSPKSGHDTVSWYQQALGQGPQFIFQYYEEEERQRGNFPDRFSGHQFPNYSSELNVNALLLGDSALYLCASSLDRGRLGEQFFGPGTRLTVL.

The gene calls are TRBV20-1 and TRBJ1-1, with no clear D. This CDR3 region has 10 residues. Germline V lookup: CDR1 DFQATT, CDR2 SNEGSKA (reference sequence). Deletions cut 3 bases from V and 4 bases from J, with 3 bases between. The CDR3 protein is CSASSTEAFF. CDR3 bases: TGCAGTGCTAGTAGCACTGAAGCTTTCTTT.